This TCR beta chain was sequenced for a study of blood T cell repertoires in COVID-19. The wider study: The origin of the acute and convalescent COVID-19 samples was the United States, Italy and Spain. In each case, the material was cDNA or gDNA derived from T cells, B-cell-depleted T cells, or PBMCs.

Original data processing: Amplifying reference gene primers gave estimates of nucleated cell counts. TCRdb's table, derived via immunoSEQ multiplex PCR, lists solely in-frame clones and lacks some. V and J calls and clone size are copied from that table; D and trimming were computed from the DNA. The sample records over 50,000 clones, 75% to 95% being singletons. The CDR3 is 16 residues long. V shed 5 bases and J 1 base; nucleotides not matched to a gene: 6. CDR1 is MNHEY and CDR2 is SMNVEV in the germline V gene (reference sequence). The TCR sequence derives from a man aged 50 to 60 with active COVID-19. The chain carries TRBV27 and TRBJ2-2; 8 nucleotides agree with TRBD2. Sequenced input: peripheral blood. The CDR3: CASSRWRGENTGELFF. The CDR3 DNA follows: TGTGCCAGCAGTCGCTGGCGGGGGGAGAACACCGGGGAGCTGTTTTTT.